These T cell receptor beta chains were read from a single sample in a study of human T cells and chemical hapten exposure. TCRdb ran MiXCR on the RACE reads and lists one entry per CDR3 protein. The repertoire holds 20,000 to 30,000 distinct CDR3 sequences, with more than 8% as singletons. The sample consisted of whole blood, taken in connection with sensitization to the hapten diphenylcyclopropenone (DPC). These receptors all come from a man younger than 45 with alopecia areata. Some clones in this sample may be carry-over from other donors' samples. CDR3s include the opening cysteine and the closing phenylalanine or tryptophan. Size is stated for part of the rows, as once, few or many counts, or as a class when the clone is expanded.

cdr3_aa: CSAQGQGRSPLHF; v_call: TRBV20-1; clone_size: few
cdr3_aa: CASSFSPLGAFF; v_call: TRBV12-3/TRBV12-4; clone_size: few
cdr3_aa: CASGPSANTGELFF; v_call: TRBV7-6; clone_size: .
cdr3_aa: CATSGAGTFHSGELFF; v_call: TRBV24-1; clone_size: many
cdr3_aa: CASSPYYGQGNYEQYF; v_call: TRBV19; clone_size: many
cdr3_aa: CATSRPFEGADEQFF; v_call: TRBV15; clone_size: few
cdr3_aa: CVSSGRLAGVYNEQFF; v_call: TRBV18; clone_size: .
cdr3_aa: CASVSDLAGSNEQFF; v_call: TRBV7-9; clone_size: many
cdr3_aa: CASGGLEETQNF; v_call: TRBV11-2; clone_size: .
cdr3_aa: CASSQEGGYTEAFF; v_call: TRBV14; clone_size: many
cdr3_aa: CASRLGGGSTDTQYF; v_call: TRBV6-1; clone_size: many
cdr3_aa: CASSGQGGRGYTF; v_call: TRBV6-5; clone_size: many
cdr3_aa: CASSLEARANIQYF; v_call: TRBV27; clone_size: many
cdr3_aa: CASSSGPGGNEQFF; v_call: TRBV7-2; clone_size: few
cdr3_aa: CSARVSNQPQHF; v_call: TRBV20-1; clone_size: many
cdr3_aa: CASSLGTSGNTIYF; v_call: TRBV7-2; clone_size: few
cdr3_aa: CASSFPRATDTQYF; v_call: TRBV7-8; clone_size: few
cdr3_aa: CASSSGLNTEAFF; v_call: TRBV6-2/TRBV6-3; clone_size: many
cdr3_aa: CSVEDHRGQGGEQYF; v_call: TRBV29-1; clone_size: many
cdr3_aa: CASSSSGLPYGYTF; v_call: TRBV6-5; clone_size: many